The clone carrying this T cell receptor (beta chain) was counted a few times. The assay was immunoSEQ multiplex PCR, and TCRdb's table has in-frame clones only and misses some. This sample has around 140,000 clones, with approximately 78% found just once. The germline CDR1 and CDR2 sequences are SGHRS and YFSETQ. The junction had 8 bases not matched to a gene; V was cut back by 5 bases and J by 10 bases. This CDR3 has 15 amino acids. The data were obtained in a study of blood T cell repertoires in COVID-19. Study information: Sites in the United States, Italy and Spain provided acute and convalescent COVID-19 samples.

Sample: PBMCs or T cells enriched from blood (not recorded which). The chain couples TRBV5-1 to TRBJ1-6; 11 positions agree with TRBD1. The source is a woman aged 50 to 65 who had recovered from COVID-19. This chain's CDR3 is CASSGFGTGGSPLHF. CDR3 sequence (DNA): TGCGCCAGCAGTGGATTCGGGACAGGGGGGTCACCCCTCCACTTT.